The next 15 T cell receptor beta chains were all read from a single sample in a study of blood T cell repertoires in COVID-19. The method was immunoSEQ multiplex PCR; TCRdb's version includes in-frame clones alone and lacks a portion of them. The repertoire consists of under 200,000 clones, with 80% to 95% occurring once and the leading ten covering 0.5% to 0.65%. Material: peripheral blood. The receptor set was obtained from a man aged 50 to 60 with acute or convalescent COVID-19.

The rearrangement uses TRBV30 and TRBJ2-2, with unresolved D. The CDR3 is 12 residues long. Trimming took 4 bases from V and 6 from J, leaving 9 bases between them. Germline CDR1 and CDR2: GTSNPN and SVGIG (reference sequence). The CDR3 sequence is CAWNCKPGELFF. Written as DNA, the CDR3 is TGTGCCTGGAACTGTAAGCCCGGGGAGCTGTTTTTT.

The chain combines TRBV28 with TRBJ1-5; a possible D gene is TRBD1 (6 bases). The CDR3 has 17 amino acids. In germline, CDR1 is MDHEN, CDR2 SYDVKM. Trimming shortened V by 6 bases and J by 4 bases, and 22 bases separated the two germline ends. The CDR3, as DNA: TGTGCCAGCAGCCTTTACGCCACAGGGCCCCTTAATCAGCCCCAGCATTTT. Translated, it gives CASSLYATGPLNQPQHF.

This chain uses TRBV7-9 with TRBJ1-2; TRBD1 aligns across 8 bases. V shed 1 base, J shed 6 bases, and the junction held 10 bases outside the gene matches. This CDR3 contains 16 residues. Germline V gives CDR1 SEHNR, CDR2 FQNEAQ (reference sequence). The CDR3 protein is CASSLGRTGQENGYTF. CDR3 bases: TGTGCCAGCAGCTTAGGCCGGACAGGGCAGGAGAATGGCTACACCTTC.

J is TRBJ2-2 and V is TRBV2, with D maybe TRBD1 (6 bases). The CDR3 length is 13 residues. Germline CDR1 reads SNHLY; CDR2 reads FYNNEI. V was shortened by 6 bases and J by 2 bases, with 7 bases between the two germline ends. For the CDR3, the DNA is TGTGCCAGCAGACAGGGCAACACCGGGGAGCTGTTTTTT. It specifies CASRQGNTGELFF.

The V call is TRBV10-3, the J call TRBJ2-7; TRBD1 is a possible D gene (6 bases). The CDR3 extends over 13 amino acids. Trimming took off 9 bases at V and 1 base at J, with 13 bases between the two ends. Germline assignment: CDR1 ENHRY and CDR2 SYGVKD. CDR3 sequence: CAMRGQGSYEQYF. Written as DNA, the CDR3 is TGTGCCATGAGAGGGCAGGGGTCCTACGAGCAGTACTTC.

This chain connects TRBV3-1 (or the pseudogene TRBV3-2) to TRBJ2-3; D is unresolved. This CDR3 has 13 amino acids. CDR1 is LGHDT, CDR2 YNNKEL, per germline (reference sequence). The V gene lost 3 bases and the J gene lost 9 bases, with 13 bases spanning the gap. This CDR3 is CASSQERQSTQYF. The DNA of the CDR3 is TGTGCCAGCAGCCAGGAGAGGCAGTCAACGCAGTATTTT.

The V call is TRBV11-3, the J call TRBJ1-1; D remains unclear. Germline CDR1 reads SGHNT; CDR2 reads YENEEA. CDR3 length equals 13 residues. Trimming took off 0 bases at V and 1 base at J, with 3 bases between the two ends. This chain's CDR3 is CASSLERNTEAFF. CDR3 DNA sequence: TGTGCCAGCAGCTTAGAGCGGAACACTGAAGCTTTCTTT.

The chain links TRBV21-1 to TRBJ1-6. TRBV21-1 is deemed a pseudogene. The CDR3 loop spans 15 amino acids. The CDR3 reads CASSKGEGGDSPLHF. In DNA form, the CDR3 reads TGTGCCAGCAGCAAAGGAGAAGGGGGGGATTCACCCCTCCACTTT.

The CDR3 DNA is TGTGCCAGCAGTGAAACAGGGATCGATGAGCAGTTCTTC. Translated, it gives CASSETGIDEQFF. The chain combines TRBV6-1 with TRBJ2-1; tentative D call: TRBD1 (6 bases). This CDR3 comprises 13 residues. The V gene's germline CDR1 is MNHNS and CDR2 SASEGT. Trimming took off 2 bases at V and 8 bases at J, with 10 bases between the two ends.

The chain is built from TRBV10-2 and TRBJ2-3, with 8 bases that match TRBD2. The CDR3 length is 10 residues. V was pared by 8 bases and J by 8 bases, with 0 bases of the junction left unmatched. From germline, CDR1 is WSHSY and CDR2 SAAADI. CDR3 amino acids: CASREGTQYF. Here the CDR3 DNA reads TGCGCCAGCCGGGAGGGTACGCAGTATTTT.

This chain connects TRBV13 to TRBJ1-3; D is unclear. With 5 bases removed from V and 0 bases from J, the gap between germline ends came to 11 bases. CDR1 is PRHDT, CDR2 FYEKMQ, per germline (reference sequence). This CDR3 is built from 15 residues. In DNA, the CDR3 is TGTGCCAGCAGCCATCCTACCCTCTCTGGAAACACCATATATTTT. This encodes CASSHPTLSGNTIYF.

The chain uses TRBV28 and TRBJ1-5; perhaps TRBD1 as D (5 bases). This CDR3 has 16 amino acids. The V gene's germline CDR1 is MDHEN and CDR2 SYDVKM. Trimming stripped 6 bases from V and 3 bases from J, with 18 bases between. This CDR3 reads CASRPGGGGVNQPQHF. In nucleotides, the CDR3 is TGTGCCAGCAGGCCCGGTGGGGGGGGAGTCAATCAGCCCCAGCATTTT.

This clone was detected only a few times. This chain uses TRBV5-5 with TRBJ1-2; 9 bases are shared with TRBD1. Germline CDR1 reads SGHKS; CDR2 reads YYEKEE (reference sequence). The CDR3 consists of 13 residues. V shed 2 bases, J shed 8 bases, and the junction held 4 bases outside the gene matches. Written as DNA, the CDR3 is TGTGCCAGCAGCTTTAGGACAGGGGTAGGCTACACCTTC. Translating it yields CASSFRTGVGYTF.

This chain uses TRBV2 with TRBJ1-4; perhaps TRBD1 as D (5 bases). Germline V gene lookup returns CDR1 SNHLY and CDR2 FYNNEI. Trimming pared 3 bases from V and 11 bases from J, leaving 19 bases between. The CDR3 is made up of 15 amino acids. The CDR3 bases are TGTGCCAGCAGTGACGCGGCAGGGATTTCACGGAAACTGTTTTTT. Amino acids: CASSDAAGISRKLFF.

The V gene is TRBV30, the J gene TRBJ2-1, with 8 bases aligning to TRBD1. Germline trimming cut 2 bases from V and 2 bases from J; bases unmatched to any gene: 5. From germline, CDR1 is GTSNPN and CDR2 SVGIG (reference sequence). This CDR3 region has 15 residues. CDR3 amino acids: CAWSPGQVTYNEQFF. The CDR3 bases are TGTGCCTGGAGTCCGGGACAGGTTACCTACAATGAGCAGTTCTTC. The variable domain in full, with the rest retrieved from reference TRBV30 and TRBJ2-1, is SQTIHQWPATLVQPVGSPLSLECTVEGTSNPNLYWYRQAAGRGLQLLFYSVGIGQISSEVPQNLSASRPQDRQFILSSKKLLLSDSGFYLCAWSPGQVTYNEQFFGPGTRLTVL.